The rows below give T cell receptor beta chains drawn from one sample of a study of T cell repertoires in cytomegalovirus infection. Via MiXCR, TCRdb re-called the reads, giving one row per CDR3 protein. Of 49,000 or so distinct CDR3 sequences in the sample, roughly 18% are singletons; the top ten hold approximately 53%. The antigens for these receptors are not known. The source material was CD8+ T cells from cultured PBMCs, sampled from culture after CMV antigen stimulation. All receptors come from a human donor in good health (CMV status not recorded). Some clones in this sample may be carry-over from other donors' samples. Both conserved end residues are part of each CDR3. D genes are given only for firm matches. For some rows the clone size is stated as once, few or many, or as a class when expanded; others skip it.

clone size: many
J gene: TRBJ2-1
V gene: TRBV6-2/TRBV6-3
D gene: NA
CDR3 protein: CASSDPDGARGRWNEQFF
CDR3 DNA: TGTGCCAGCAGCGATCCCGACGGGGCGAGAGGGAGATGGAATGAGCAGTTCTTC

clone size: NA
J gene: TRBJ1-2
V gene: TRBV27
D gene: NA
CDR3 protein: CASSLTTNYGYTF
CDR3 DNA: TGTGCCAGCAGTTTAACCACTAACTATGGCTACACCTTC

clone size: many
J gene: TRBJ1-2
V gene: TRBV6-1
D gene: NA
CDR3 protein: CATGVGDYGYTF
CDR3 DNA: TGTGCCACCGGGGTGGGGGACTATGGCTACACCTTC

clone size: many
J gene: TRBJ1-5
V gene: TRBV7-2
D gene: NA
CDR3 protein: CASSPSVGSNQPQHF
CDR3 DNA: TGTGCCAGCAGCCCCTCGGTTGGCAGCAATCAGCCCCAGCATTTT

clone size: NA
J gene: TRBJ1-2
V gene: TRBV29-1
D gene: TRBD1
CDR3 protein: CSVEGDGQVYGYTF
CDR3 DNA: TGCAGCGTTGAGGGGGACGGACAGGTTTATGGCTACACCTTC

clone size: few
J gene: TRBJ2-1
V gene: TRBV14
D gene: TRBD1
CDR3 protein: CASSQDLRQGPSSYNEQFF
CDR3 DNA: TGTGCCAGCAGCCAAGACCTACGACAGGGGCCGAGCTCCTACAATGAGCAGTTCTTC

clone size: many
J gene: TRBJ1-1
V gene: TRBV19
D gene: NA
CDR3 protein: CASMRVDTEAFF
CDR3 DNA: TGTGCCAGTATGCGGGTGGACACTGAAGCTTTCTTT

clone size: many
J gene: TRBJ1-1
V gene: TRBV7-9
D gene: NA
CDR3 protein: CASSLGLGDAFF
CDR3 DNA: TGTGCCAGCAGCTTAGGACTCGGTGACGCTTTCTTT

clone size: NA
J gene: TRBJ2-1
V gene: TRBV15
D gene: NA
CDR3 protein: CATSRVRRLDDNEQFF
CDR3 DNA: TGTGCCACCAGCAGAGTGCGTAGGCTAGATGACAATGAGCAGTTCTTC

clone size: many
J gene: TRBJ2-7
V gene: TRBV7-8
D gene: NA
CDR3 protein: CASSLERTLHEQYF
CDR3 DNA: TGTGCCAGCAGCTTAGAGCGGACATTACACGAGCAGTACTTC

clone size: NA
J gene: TRBJ2-4
V gene: TRBV4-3
D gene: NA
CDR3 protein: CASSQGQDGVRAKNIQYF
CDR3 DNA: TGCGCCAGCAGCCAAGGACAGGACGGGGTCCGAGCCAAAAACATTCAGTACTTC

clone size: few
J gene: TRBJ2-1
V gene: TRBV5-6
D gene: NA
CDR3 protein: CASSLSSREQFF
CDR3 DNA: TGTGCCAGCAGCTTATCATCCCGTGAGCAGTTCTTC

clone size: NA
J gene: TRBJ1-2
V gene: TRBV4-3
D gene: NA
CDR3 protein: CASSPRGLNYGYTF
CDR3 DNA: TGCGCCAGCAGCCCTCGAGGCCTTAACTATGGCTACACCTTC

clone size: NA
J gene: TRBJ2-5
V gene: TRBV7-9
D gene: TRBD2
CDR3 protein: CASSPMGGVLQETQYF
CDR3 DNA: TGTGCCAGCAGCCCCATGGGGGGGGTGTTACAAGAGACCCAGTACTTC

clone size: many
J gene: TRBJ2-1
V gene: TRBV10-3
D gene: TRBD2
CDR3 protein: CAISDASGKREVIEQFF
CDR3 DNA: TGTGCCATCAGTGATGCATCCGGGAAGCGGGAGGTAATTGAGCAGTTCTTC

clone size: few
J gene: TRBJ1-4
V gene: TRBV7-9
D gene: TRBD1
CDR3 protein: CASSLVTGGTEKLFF
CDR3 DNA: TGTGCCAGCAGCTTAGTTACAGGGGGTACTGAAAAACTGTTTTTT

clone size: NA
J gene: TRBJ1-1
V gene: TRBV4-2
D gene: NA
CDR3 protein: CASSQTGVVNTEAFF
CDR3 DNA: TGTGCCAGCAGCCAAACAGGAGTTGTGAACACTGAAGCTTTCTTT

clone size: few
J gene: TRBJ1-6
V gene: TRBV5-5
D gene: NA
CDR3 protein: CASSLTGNRNSPLHF
CDR3 DNA: TGTGCCAGCAGCTTGACAGGGAATCGGAATTCACCCCTCCACTTT